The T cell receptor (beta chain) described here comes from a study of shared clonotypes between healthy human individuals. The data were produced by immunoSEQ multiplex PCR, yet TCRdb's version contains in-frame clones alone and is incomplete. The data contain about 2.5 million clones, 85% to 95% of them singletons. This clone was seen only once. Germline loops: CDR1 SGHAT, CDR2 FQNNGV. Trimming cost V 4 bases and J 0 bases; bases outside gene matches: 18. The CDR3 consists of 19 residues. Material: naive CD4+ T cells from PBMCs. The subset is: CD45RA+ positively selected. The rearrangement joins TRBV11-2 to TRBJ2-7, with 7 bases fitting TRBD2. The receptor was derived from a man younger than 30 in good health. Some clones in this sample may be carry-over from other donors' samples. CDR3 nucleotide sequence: TGTGCCAGCAGCTGGTCCGGACTAGACGGCCCTTTGAGCTCCTACGAGCAGTACTTC. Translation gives CASSWSGLDGPLSSYEQYF.